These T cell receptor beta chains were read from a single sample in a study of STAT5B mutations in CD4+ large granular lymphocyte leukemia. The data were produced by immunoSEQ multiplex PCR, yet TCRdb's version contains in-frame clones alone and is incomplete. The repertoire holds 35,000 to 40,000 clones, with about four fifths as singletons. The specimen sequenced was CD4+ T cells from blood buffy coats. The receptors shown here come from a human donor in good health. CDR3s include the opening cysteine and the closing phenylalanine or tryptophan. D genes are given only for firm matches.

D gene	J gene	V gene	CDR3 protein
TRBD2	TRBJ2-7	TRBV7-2	CASSLWASGTSYEQYF
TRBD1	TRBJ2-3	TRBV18	CASSPQGVTDTQYF
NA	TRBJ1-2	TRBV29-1	CSVRPPGGYTF
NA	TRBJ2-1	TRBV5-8	CASGFWDEQFF
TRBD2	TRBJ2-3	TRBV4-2	CASSLTSGGSTDTQYF
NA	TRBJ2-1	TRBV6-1	CASSEVGYEQFF
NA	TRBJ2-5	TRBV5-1	CASSLGGGETQYF
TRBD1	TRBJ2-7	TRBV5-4	CASSFGGQTYEQYF
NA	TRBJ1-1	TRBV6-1	CASSEARSGWSGSAEAFF
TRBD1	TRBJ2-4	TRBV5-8	CASSLGPGQGNIQYF
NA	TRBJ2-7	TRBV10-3	CAINLSGAGVGEQYF
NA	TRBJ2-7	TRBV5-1	CASSFAGTHEQYF
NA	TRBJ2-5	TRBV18	CASSPPVRETQYF
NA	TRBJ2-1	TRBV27	CASTGGFGRTYNEQFF
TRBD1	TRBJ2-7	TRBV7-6	CASSLTQGDEQYF
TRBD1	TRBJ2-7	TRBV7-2	CASSRRQGSDEQYF
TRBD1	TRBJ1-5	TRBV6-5	CASSPLQGVHQPQHF
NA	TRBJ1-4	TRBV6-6	CASSYSTEGREKLFF
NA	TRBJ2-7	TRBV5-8	CASSRRPARREAYEQYF
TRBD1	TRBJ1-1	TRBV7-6	CASSLRTGSNTEAFF
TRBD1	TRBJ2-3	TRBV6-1	CASSEQGASADTQYF
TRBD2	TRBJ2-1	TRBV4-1	CASSLTTGTSGYNEQFF
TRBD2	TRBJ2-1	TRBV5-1	CASSLTSGGNYNEQFF
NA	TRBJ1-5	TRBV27	CASSGVDQPQHF
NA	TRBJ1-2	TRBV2	CASSLNGDDGYTF
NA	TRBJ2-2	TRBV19	CASRAAASNTGELFF
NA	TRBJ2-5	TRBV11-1	CASSLAGGLQTQYF
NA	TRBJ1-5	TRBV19	CASSLLQGGNQPQHF
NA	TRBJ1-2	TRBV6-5	CASSQTLGDGYTF
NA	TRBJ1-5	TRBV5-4	CASSLGVDQPQHF
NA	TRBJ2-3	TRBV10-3	CAIKGAFSTDTQYF
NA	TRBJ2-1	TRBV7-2	CASSPYNEQFF
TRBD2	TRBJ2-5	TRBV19	CATKPLADEETQYF
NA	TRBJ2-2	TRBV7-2	CASSLALADTGELFF
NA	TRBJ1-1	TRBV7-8	CASSTYMNTEAFF
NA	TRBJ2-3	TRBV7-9	CASSPASLDTQYF
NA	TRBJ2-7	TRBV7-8	CASSWSWESYEQYF
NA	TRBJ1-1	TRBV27	CASSFKDSYTEAFF
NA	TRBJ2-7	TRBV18	CASSHGQEYYEQYF
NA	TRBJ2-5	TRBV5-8	CASSLSGPETQYF
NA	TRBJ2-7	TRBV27	CASMVQVHPYEQYF
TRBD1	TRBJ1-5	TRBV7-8	CATSGRVTGGNQPQHF
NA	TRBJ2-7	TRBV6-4	CASSVYGPASLYEQYF
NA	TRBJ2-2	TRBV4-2	CASSQVVNTGELFF
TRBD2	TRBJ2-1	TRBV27	CASSLPRGISGSNEQFF
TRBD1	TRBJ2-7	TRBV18	CASSTGQGAYEQYF
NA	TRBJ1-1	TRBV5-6	CASSFLGRTEAFF
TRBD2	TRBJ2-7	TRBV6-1	CASSDQGGVVGEQYF
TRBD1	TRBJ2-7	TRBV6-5	CASSRRDRDTYEQYF
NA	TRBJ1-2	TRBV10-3	CAISEETGTYGYTF
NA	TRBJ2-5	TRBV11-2	CASSPQRRASGTQYF
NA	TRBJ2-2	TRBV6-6	CASSYQLTTGELFF
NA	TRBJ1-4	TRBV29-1	CSVRGGIATNEKLFF
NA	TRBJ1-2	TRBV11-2	CASSRTVQGNYGYTF
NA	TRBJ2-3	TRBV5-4	CASTPSAGPDTQYF